These 23 T cell receptor beta chains were all obtained from the same sample, sequenced in a study of regulatory T cells in long-lasting Graves disease. As for time point: newly diagnosed GD, antithyroid drugs for less than 3 months. RNA isolated from PBMCs was used to make the TCR library. Construction of the TCR beta libraries employed iRepertoire HTBI primers in conjunction with Arm-PCR of CDR3 regions. TCRdb ran MiXCR on the multiplex PCR reads and lists one entry per CDR3 protein. Of about 470,000 distinct CDR3 sequences in the sample, 15% to 20% are singletons; the top ten hold less than 15%. These same records also appear under a second study, on T cells in Graves' hyperthyroidism and ophthalmopathy.

The sequences come from peripheral blood mononuclear cells (PBMCs), collected at new diagnosis, from a patient treated with antithyroid drugs. The receptors were sampled from a man in his forties with Graves disease.

DNA of the CDR3: TGTGCCAGCAGCGTCGGACTTGGCTCCTACGAGCAGTACTTC. Protein: CASSVGLGSYEQYF. The chain combines TRBV7-3 with TRBJ2-7, with a tentative D call TRBD2 (5 bases). CDR1 and CDR2 (germline): SGHTA, FQGTGA. V lost 5 bases and J lost 0, with 11 bases in between. There are 14 residues in the CDR3.

Notes on this clonotype: This may come from a read error, since a much larger clone is one base off. V gene TRBV5-1 combines with J gene TRBJ2-3; D remains unclear. The germline gives CDR1 SGHRS, CDR2 YFSETQ. V lost 0 bases and J lost 2, with 10 bases in between. This CDR3 contains 15 residues. CDR3 region: CASSLEDTITDTQYF. CDR3 coding DNA: TGCGCCAGCAGCTTGGAGGATACAATCACAGATACGCAGTATTTT.

This clonotype was counted ten times or more. The gene calls are TRBV20-1 and TRBJ2-7; 7 bases line up with TRBD2. The V segment lost 5 bases and the J segment 1 base; nucleotides outside the gene matches: 8. Germline V gives CDR1 DFQATT, CDR2 SNEGSKA (reference sequence). The CDR3 has 14 residues. CDR3 sequence: CSAFGLVESYEQYF. DNA for the CDR3: TGCAGTGCTTTTGGACTAGTCGAATCCTACGAGCAGTACTTC.

This clonotype was found many times. The genes are TRBV5-1 and TRBJ2-1; either TRBD1 or TRBD2 may supply D (5 bases each). The germline gives CDR1 SGHRS, CDR2 YFSETQ. V was shortened by 0 bases and J by 0 bases, with 13 bases between the two germline ends. CDR3 length equals 17 residues. The CDR3 DNA reads TGCGCCAGCAGCTTGGTATCGGGACCCAGCTCCTACAATGAGCAGTTCTTC. Its translation is CASSLVSGPSSYNEQFF.

This chain joins TRBV10-3 and TRBJ2-1; 13 bases align to TRBD2. V shed 6 bases, J shed 4 bases, and the junction held 12 bases outside the gene matches. This CDR3 has 18 amino acids. The V gene's germline CDR1 is ENHRY and CDR2 SYGVKD. The CDR3 sequence is CAIRPGTSGKRGYNEQFF. The CDR3 region has the DNA TGTGCCATCAGACCCGGGACTAGCGGGAAAAGGGGGTACAATGAGCAGTTCTTC.

The rearrangement joins TRBV19 to TRBJ1-2, with a possible D match to TRBD1 (5 bases). The V gene lost 4 bases and the J gene lost 0 bases, with 12 bases spanning the gap. In germline, CDR1 is LNHDA, CDR2 SQIVND (reference sequence). CDR3 length: 15 residues. CDR3 bases: TGTGCCAGTAGTACACCGGGACTTACTAACTATGGCTACACCTTC. It encodes CASSTPGLTNYGYTF.

Remarks on this clonotype: A much larger clone lies one base from this, so it may be a read error. The chain carries TRBV7-6 and TRBJ2-1, with 9 nucleotides matching TRBD2. With 0 bases clipped from V and 12 bases from J, the junction kept 12 bases outside the gene matches. CDR1 is SGHVS and CDR2 is FNYEAQ in the germline V gene. This CDR3 comprises 16 residues. The CDR3 protein is CASSLAIASGKGGQFF. The CDR3 region has the DNA TGTGCCAGCAGCTTAGCGATTGCTAGCGGGAAGGGTGGGCAGTTCTTC.

This clonotype was seen repeatedly, ten times or more. The rearrangement joins TRBV20-1 to TRBJ2-3; TRBD2 aligns across 8 bases. This CDR3 is 14 amino acids long. Germline V gene sequence: CDR1 DFQATT, CDR2 SNEGSKA (reference sequence). V was clipped by 6 bases and J by 1 base; unmatched bases: 6. CDR3 in DNA: TGCAGTGCAACCCCGGGACTAGGCACAGATACGCAGTATTTT. Its protein is CSATPGLGTDTQYF.

V usage is TRBV9 and J usage is TRBJ1-3, with D possibly being TRBD1 (5 bases). This CDR3 is 15 amino acids long. V lost 4 bases and J 4 bases, leaving 15 bases between the germline ends. Per germline, CDR1 SGDLS and CDR2 YYNGEE. The CDR3 sequence is CASSPRQSLGNTIYF. The CDR3 region has the DNA TGTGCCAGCAGCCCTCGACAGAGCCTAGGAAACACCATATATTTT.

The J gene is TRBJ2-2, the V gene TRBV14, with TRBD1 identical over 7 bases. The CDR3 spans 14 residues. Looked up from germline, CDR1 is SGHDN and CDR2 is FVKESK. V trimming: 5 bases; J trimming: 8 bases; junction bases outside the gene matches: 8. The CDR3 spells CASSYGQATGELFF. In DNA form, the CDR3 reads TGTGCCAGCAGCTACGGACAGGCCACGGGGGAGCTGTTTTTT.

This chain links TRBV25-1 with TRBJ2-5, with 11 nucleotides matching TRBD1. The J segment lost 4 bases and the V segment lost 4 bases, leaving 8 bases of the junction unmatched. Germline V lookup: CDR1 MGHDK, CDR2 SYGVNS. This CDR3 contains 16 residues. The CDR3 nucleotides read TGTGCCAGCAGTGTAGCCGGGACAGGGGGATCAGAGACCCAGTACTTC. This codes for CASSVAGTGGSETQYF.

This chain connects TRBV10-3 to TRBJ2-7, with TRBD1 matching 10 bases. Trimming removed 6 bases from V and 1 base from J; junction bases left unmatched: 6. CDR1 is ENHRY, CDR2 SYGVKD, per germline. The CDR3 totals 15 residues. CDR3 DNA: TGTGCCATCAGGACTGACAGGGGGCAATCCTACGAGCAGTACTTC. It is translated as CAIRTDRGQSYEQYF.

This clonotype came up a few times. The V gene is TRBV4-1, the J gene TRBJ2-1, with 8 bases matching TRBD2. CDR1 and CDR2 from the germline V gene are MGHRA and YSYEKL. The CDR3 length is 16 residues. J gave up 2 bases and V 0 bases, and 3 bases lay outside the gene matches. CDR3 amino acids: CASSQDRTSPYNEQFF. The CDR3 nucleotides are TGCGCCAGCAGCCAAGATAGGACTAGCCCCTACAATGAGCAGTTCTTC.

This clonotype was counted ten times or more. The genes are TRBV3-1 and TRBJ1-2; D remains ambiguous. The CDR3 sequence is 14 residues long. V was pared by 2 bases and J by 7 bases, with 14 bases between. Germline CDR1 LGHDT, CDR2 YNNKEL (reference sequence). CDR3 region: CASSQSSGSSGYTF. CDR3 nucleotide sequence: TGTGCCAGCAGCCAAAGCTCAGGATCTAGTGGCTACACCTTC.

The chain uses TRBV4-1 and TRBJ1-2; D unresolved. Germline V gives CDR1 MGHRA, CDR2 YSYEKL. The CDR3 sequence is 15 residues long. V gave up 0 bases and J gave up 7 bases, with 15 bases separating them. As DNA, the CDR3 is TGCGCCAGCAGCCAAGATCGAGTATCGACGTCTGGCTACACCTTC. Amino acid sequence: CASSQDRVSTSGYTF.

This clonotype was recorded many times. The chain is built from TRBV12-3 or TRBV12-4 and TRBJ2-7; D could derive from TRBD1 or TRBD2 (6 bases each). V lost 10 bases and J 3 bases, leaving 16 bases between the germline ends. The CDR3 contains 13 residues. DNA for the CDR3: TGTGCCACCTCAAGGGGGGAATTCTACGAGCAGTACTTC. Translated: CATSRGEFYEQYF.

On this clonotype: A much bigger clone sits one base away, suggesting this may be a read error. This chain connects TRBV11-2 to TRBJ2-3, with TRBD2 matching over 13 bases. The CDR3 loop spans 14 amino acids. The J segment lost 5 bases and the V segment lost 6 bases, leaving 2 bases of the junction unmatched. From germline, CDR1 is SGHAT and CDR2 FQNNGV. DNA for the CDR3: TGTGCCAGCAGTTGGACTAGCGGGAGAGATACGCAGTATTTT. Translated, it gives CASSWTSGRDTQYF.

In its sample, this clonotype was seen many times. The chain joins TRBV2 to TRBJ2-7; TRBD2 aligns across 13 bases. CDR1 and CDR2 (germline): SNHLY, FYNNEI. After removal of 3 bases from V and 1 base from J, the junction contained 6 bases not matched to a gene. The CDR3 totals 17 residues. CDR3 region: CASSERRTSGSSYEQYF. In DNA form, the CDR3 reads TGTGCCAGCAGTGAGCGTCGGACTAGCGGGAGTTCCTACGAGCAGTACTTC. Supplemented by reference TRBV2 and TRBJ2-7, the full variable domain reads EPEVTQTPSHQVTQMGQEVILRCVPISNHLYFYWYRQILGQKVEFLVSFYNNEISEKSEIFDDQFSVERPDGSNFTLKIRSTKLEDSAMYFCASSERRTSGSSYEQYFGPGTRLTVT.

This clonotype was seen at least ten times. The rearrangement joins TRBV10-3 to TRBJ2-2; 7 bases map to TRBD1. This CDR3 contains 14 residues. CDR1 is ENHRY, CDR2 SYGVKD, per germline. J was trimmed by 0 bases and V by 11 bases; bases with no gene match: 6. The chain's CDR3 is CASKGTANTGELFF. The CDR3 bases are TGTGCCTCTAAGGGGACAGCGAACACCGGGGAGCTGTTTTTT.

This clonotype has at least ten counts. The chain links TRBV27 to TRBJ2-1; no clear D gene. The CDR3 runs to 12 residues. The germline V gene has CDR1 MNHEY and CDR2 SMNVEV (reference sequence). The ends were cut back, 3 bases at V and 9 bases at J, with 9 bases in the middle. The CDR3, as DNA: TGTGCCAGCAGTTTGGGTGGCGCTGAGCAGTTCTTC. It codes for CASSLGGAEQFF.

This clonotype was seen ten or more times. The V gene is TRBV18, the J gene TRBJ2-3; the match to TRBD2 covers 7 bases. This CDR3 is 16 amino acids long. V shed 3 bases, J shed 4 bases, and the junction held 10 bases outside the gene matches. From germline, CDR1 is KGHSH and CDR2 LQKENI. CDR3 DNA sequence: TGTGCCAGCTCACCCGGGACTACCGGGGCGGCAGATACGCAGTATTTT. Translation gives CASSPGTTGAADTQYF.

This clonotype was seen a handful of times. V is TRBV11-2 and J is TRBJ1-3; TRBD1 might be the D (6 bases). V lost 5 bases, J lost 2 bases, and 13 bases lay in between. CDR1 and CDR2 (germline): SGHAT, FQNNGV. The CDR3 length is 15 residues. As DNA, the CDR3 is TGTGCCAGCAGCCGGGGGGGCTTAGCTGGAAACACCATATATTTT. It translates to CASSRGGLAGNTIYF.

In this sample, this clonotype turned up many times. This chain links TRBV13 with TRBJ1-2, with D perhaps matching TRBD1 (6 bases). The CDR3 runs to 15 residues. Germline V gene lookup returns CDR1 PRHDT and CDR2 FYEKMQ (reference sequence). Trimming took off 3 bases at V and 2 bases at J, with 13 bases between the two ends. CDR3 sequence (DNA): TGTGCCAGCAGCTTGGGGGACAAGGCCAACTATGGCTACACCTTC. Its protein product is CASSLGDKANYGYTF.